This passage covers 9 T cell receptor beta chains from one sample sequenced in a study of cytomegalovirus exposure and HLA in healthy donors (dated by TCRdb to the late 2010s). The library was obtained by the immunoSEQ multiplex PCR assay. For the multiplex PCR, a mixture combining 60 forward primers for TCR Vbeta segments and 13 reverse primers for TCR Jbeta segments was used. TCRdb holds this immuneACCESS table with in-frame rearrangements only. Some clones are missing; in checked studies, unresolved V genes explain under half, and the rest has no known cause. The table for this sample lists more than 140,000 clones; roughly four fifths of them were counted only once. Under 2% of the sample goes to the ten largest clones. The sequenced sample consisted of PBMCs. These receptors were obtained from a middle-aged woman in good health and CMV-seronegative.

The chain employs TRBV7-6 and TRBJ1-2; D might be TRBD1 (6 bases). In germline, CDR1 is SGHVS, CDR2 FNYEAQ. V was clipped by 5 bases and J by 8 bases, with 18 bases between them. This CDR3 is 14 amino acids long. DNA of the CDR3: TGTGCCAGCAGCCATCTAGTGGGGGCAAAAGGCTACACCTTC. Its protein product is CASSHLVGAKGYTF.

CDR3 region: CASSPGTGEETQYF. CDR3 DNA sequence: TGTGCCAGCAGCCCGGGGACAGGGGAAGAGACCCAGTACTTC. This chain links TRBV7-3 with TRBJ2-5; 10 nucleotides match TRBD1. The germline CDR1 and CDR2 sequences are SGHTA and FQGTGA. The junction had 3 bases not matched to a gene; V was cut back by 5 bases and J by 3 bases. The CDR3 is 14 residues long.

The rearrangement joins TRBV11-2 to TRBJ1-1; TRBD1 agrees at 7 bases. CDR1 SGHAT and CDR2 FQNNGV come from the germline V gene. With 2 bases clipped from V and 4 bases from J, the junction kept 10 bases outside the gene matches. The CDR3 spans 16 residues. The CDR3 DNA is TGTGCCAGCAGCTTACCCCCCACAGGGGTCAGCACTGAAGCTTTCTTT. Protein sequence: CASSLPPTGVSTEAFF. The variable domain in full, with the rest retrieved from reference TRBV11-2 and TRBJ1-1, is EAGVAQSPRYKIIEKRQSVAFWCNPISGHATLYWYQQILGQGPKLLIQFQNNGVVDDSQLPKDRFSAERLKGVDSTLKIQPAKLEDSAVYLCASSLPPTGVSTEAFFGQGTRLTVV.

The chain employs TRBV4-1 and TRBJ1-2; the D is unclear. V gave up 1 base and J gave up 0 bases, with 12 bases separating them. The germline V gene encodes CDR1 MGHRA and CDR2 YSYEKL. CDR3 length: 16 residues. For the CDR3, the DNA is TGCGCCAGCAGCCAAGTTCAGACATTGACTAACTATGGCTACACCTTC. It translates to CASSQVQTLTNYGYTF.

The chain couples TRBV5-6 to TRBJ2-1; TRBD2 matches at 8 bases. This CDR3 region has 14 residues. CDR1 and CDR2 (germline): SGHDT, YYEEEE. The V gene end was trimmed by 4 bases and the J gene end by 8 bases; junction bases not matched to a gene: 8. The CDR3 protein is CASSRPGLDHEQFF. The CDR3 coding sequence is TGTGCCAGCAGCCGGCCGGGACTAGATCATGAGCAGTTCTTC.

J is TRBJ2-7 and V is TRBV5-4, with D maybe TRBD2 (5 bases). The CDR3 totals 14 residues. CDR1 and CDR2 (germline): SGHNT, YYREEE (reference sequence). Trimming stripped 3 bases from V and 2 bases from J, with 12 bases between. The CDR3, as DNA: TGTGCCAGCAGCTCCCCGGGATCTCCCTACGAGCAGTACTTC. Its protein is CASSSPGSPYEQYF.

The gene calls are TRBV14 and TRBJ2-5; D is perhaps TRBD1 (6 bases). The J call could be wrong; TRBJ2-7 is a better fit for the DNA end. The CDR3 has 15 amino acids. From germline, CDR1 is SGHDN and CDR2 FVKESK. CDR3 amino acids: CASSLQGFPTYEQYF. The CDR3 DNA reads TGTGCCAGCAGCCTACAGGGTTTCCCCACCTACGAGCAGTACTTC.

The rearrangement joins TRBV19 to TRBJ1-5; TRBD1 agrees at 7 bases. This CDR3 is 15 amino acids long. Germline lookup yields CDR1 LNHDA and CDR2 SQIVND (reference sequence). J gave up 0 bases and V 6 bases, and 5 bases lay outside the gene matches. The CDR3 DNA sequence: TGTGCCAGTAGACGGGACAGTTATAGCAATCAGCCCCAGCATTTT. Translated: CASRRDSYSNQPQHF.

The genes are TRBV2 and TRBJ2-5; tentative D call: TRBD2 (5 bases). Germline loops: CDR1 SNHLY, CDR2 FYNNEI. CDR3 length: 14 residues. V was shortened by 7 bases and J by 3 bases, with 15 bases between the two germline ends. The CDR3 coding sequence is TGTGCCAGCACCATGAGGACTGGTAAAGAGACCCAGTACTTC. Translating it yields CASTMRTGKETQYF.